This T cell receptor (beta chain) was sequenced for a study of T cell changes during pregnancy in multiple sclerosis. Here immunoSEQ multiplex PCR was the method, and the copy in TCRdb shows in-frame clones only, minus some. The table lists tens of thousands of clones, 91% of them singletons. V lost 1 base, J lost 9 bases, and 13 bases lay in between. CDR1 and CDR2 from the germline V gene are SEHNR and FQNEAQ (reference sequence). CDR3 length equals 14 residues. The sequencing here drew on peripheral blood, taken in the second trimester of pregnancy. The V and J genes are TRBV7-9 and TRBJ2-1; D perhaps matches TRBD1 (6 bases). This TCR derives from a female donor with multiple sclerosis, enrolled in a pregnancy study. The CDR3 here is CASSLVEGVGEQFF. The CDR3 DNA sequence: TGTGCCAGCAGCTTAGTTGAGGGGGTCGGTGAGCAGTTCTTC.